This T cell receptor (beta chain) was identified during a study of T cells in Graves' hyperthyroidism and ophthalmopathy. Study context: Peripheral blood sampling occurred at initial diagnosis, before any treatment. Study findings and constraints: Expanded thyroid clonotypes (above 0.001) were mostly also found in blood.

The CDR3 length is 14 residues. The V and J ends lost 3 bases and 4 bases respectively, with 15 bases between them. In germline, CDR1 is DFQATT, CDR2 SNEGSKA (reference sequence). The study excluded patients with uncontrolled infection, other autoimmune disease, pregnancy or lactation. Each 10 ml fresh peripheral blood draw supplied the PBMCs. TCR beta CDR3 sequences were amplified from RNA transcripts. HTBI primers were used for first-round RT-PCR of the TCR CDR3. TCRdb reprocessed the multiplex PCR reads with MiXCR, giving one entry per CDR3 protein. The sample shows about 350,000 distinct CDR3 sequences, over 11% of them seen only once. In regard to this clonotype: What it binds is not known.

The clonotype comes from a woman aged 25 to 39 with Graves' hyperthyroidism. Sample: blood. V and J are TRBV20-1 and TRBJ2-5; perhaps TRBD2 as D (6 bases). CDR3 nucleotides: TGCAGTGCTAGTTTGACTAGTTCGGGAGAGACCCAGTACTTC. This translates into CSASLTSSGETQYF.